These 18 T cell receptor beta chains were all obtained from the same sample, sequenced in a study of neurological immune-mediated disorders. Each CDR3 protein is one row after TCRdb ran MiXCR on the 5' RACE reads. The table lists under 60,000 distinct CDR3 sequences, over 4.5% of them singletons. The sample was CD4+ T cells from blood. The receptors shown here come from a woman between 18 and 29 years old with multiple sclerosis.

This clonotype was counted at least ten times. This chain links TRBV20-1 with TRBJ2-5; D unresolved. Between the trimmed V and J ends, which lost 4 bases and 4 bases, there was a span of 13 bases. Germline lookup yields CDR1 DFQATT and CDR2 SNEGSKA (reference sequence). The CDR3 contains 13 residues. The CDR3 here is CSANQPPRETQYF. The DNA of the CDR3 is TGCAGTGCTAACCAGCCGCCCAGAGAGACCCAGTACTTC.

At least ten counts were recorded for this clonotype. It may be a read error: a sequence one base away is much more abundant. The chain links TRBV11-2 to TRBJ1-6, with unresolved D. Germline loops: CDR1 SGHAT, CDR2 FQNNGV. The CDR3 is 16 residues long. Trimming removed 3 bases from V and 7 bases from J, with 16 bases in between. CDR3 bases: TGTGCCAGCAGCTTGGGCCATACCTTTATCAATTCACCCCTCCACTTT. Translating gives CASSLGHTFINSPLHF.

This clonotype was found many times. Here the CDR3 DNA reads TGCGCCAGCAGCCAAGAACGTCAACCCTACGAGCAGTACTTC. Translating it yields CASSQERQPYEQYF. The J gene is TRBJ2-7, the V gene TRBV4-1; D gene unclear. CDR3 size: 14 residues. Germline V gives CDR1 MGHRA, CDR2 YSYEKL. The V gene lost 0 bases and the J gene lost 2 bases, with 8 bases spanning the gap.

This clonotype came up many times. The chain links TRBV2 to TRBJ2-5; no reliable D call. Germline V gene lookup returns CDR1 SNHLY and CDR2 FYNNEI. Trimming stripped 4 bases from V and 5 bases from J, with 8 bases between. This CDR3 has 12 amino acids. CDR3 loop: CASSATWETQYF. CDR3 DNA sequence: TGTGCCAGCAGTGCGACTTGGGAGACCCAGTACTTC.

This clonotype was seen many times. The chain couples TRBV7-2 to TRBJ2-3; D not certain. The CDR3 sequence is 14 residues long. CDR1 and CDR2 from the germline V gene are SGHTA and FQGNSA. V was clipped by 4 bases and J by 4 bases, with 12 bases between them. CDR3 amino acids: CASSSLRVADTQYF. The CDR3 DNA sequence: TGTGCCAGCAGCTCATTAAGGGTCGCAGATACGCAGTATTTT.

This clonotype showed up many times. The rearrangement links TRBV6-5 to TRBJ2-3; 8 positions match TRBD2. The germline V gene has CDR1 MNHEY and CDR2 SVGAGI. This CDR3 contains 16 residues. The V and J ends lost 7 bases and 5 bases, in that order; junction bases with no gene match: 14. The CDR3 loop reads CASTHTSGARKDTQYF. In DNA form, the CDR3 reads TGTGCCAGCACGCATACTAGCGGTGCTCGAAAAGATACGCAGTATTTT.

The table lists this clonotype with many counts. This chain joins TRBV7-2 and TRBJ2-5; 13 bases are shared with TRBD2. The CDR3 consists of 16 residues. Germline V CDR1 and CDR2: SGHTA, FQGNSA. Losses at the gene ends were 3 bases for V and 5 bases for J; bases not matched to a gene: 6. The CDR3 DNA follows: TGTGCCAGCAGCTTCACTAGCGGGAGGGCTGGGGAGACCCAGTACTTC. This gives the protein CASSFTSGRAGETQYF.

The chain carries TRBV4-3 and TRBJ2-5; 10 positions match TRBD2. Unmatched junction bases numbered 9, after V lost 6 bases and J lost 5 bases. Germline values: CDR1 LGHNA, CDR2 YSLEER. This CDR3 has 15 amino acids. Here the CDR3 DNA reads TGCGCCAGCAGTCCCGGGACTAGCGAATGGGAGACCCAGTACTTC. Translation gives CASSPGTSEWETQYF.

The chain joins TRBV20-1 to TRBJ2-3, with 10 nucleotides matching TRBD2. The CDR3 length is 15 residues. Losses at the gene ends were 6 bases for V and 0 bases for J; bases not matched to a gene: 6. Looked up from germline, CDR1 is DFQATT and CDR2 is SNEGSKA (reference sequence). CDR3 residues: CSAAGLALSTDTQYF. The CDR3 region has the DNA TGCAGTGCCGCGGGACTAGCGCTTAGCACAGATACGCAGTATTTT.

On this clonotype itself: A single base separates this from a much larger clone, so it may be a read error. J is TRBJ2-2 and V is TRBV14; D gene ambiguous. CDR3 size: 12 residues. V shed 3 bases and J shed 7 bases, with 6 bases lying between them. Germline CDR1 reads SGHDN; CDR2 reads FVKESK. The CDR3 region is CASSQSVGELFF. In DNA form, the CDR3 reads TGTGCCAGCAGCCAGTCCGTCGGGGAGCTGTTTTTT.

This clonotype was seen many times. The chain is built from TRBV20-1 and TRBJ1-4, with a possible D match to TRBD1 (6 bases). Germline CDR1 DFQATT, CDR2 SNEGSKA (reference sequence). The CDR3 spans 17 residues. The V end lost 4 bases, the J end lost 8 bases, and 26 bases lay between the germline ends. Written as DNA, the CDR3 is TGCAGTGCTAAAACCCCAACCTGGGCAGGGGTTTCGGAAAAACTGTTTTTT. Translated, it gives CSAKTPTWAGVSEKLFF.

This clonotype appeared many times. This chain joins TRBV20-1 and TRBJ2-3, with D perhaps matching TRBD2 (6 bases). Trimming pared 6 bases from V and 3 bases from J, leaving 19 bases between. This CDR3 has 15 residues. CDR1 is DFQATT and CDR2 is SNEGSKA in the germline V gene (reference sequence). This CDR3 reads CSASGSGDLTDTQYF. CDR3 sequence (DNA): TGCAGTGCGAGTGGCTCGGGGGATTTAACAGATACGCAGTATTTT.

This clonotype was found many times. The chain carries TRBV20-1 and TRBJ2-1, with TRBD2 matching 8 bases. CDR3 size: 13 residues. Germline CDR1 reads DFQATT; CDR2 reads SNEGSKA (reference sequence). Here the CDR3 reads CKTGGSSYNEQFF. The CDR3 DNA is TGCAAAACGGGGGGGAGCTCCTACAATGAGCAGTTCTTC.

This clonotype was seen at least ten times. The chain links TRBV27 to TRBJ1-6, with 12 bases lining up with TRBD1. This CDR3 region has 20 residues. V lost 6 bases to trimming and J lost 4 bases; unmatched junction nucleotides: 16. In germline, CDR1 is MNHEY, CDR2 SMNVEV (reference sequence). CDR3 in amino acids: CASRDLSRDRGLGYNSPLHF. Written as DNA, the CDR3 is TGTGCCAGCAGAGATCTGTCCCGGGACAGGGGGCTCGGGTATAATTCACCCCTCCACTTT.

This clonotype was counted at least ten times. CDR3 coding DNA: TGCGCCAGCAGCTTGGAGGACAGGGCCTACAATGAGCAGTTCTTC. Translation: CASSLEDRAYNEQFF. V gene TRBV5-1 combines with J gene TRBJ2-1; 8 bases map to TRBD1. This CDR3 has 15 amino acids. Trimming at V came to 0 bases and at J to 2 bases, leaving 1 base not matched to a gene. In germline, CDR1 is SGHRS, CDR2 YFSETQ.

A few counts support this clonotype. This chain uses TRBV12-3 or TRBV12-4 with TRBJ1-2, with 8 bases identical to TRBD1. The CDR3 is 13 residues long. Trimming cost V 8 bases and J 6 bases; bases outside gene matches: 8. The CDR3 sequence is CASAPGGGNGYTF. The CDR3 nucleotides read TGTGCCAGCGCCCCAGGGGGCGGTAATGGCTACACCTTC.

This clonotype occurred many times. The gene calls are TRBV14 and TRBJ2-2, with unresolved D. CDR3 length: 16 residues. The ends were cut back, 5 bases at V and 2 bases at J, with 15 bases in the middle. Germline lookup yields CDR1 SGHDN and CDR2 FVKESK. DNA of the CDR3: TGTGCCAGCAGCAGAACTGGCTACCTAAACACCGGGGAGCTGTTTTTT. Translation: CASSRTGYLNTGELFF.

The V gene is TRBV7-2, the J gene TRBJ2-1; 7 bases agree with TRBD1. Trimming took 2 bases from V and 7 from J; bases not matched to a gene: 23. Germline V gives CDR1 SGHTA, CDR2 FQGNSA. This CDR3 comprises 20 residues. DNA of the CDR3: TGTGCCAGCAGCTTACCTTTTGCCTACAGAGGGACAGAGGGCCGAAATGAGCAGTTCTTC. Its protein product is CASSLPFAYRGTEGRNEQFF.